This T cell receptor (beta chain) was profiled in a study of post-analysis software for immune sequencing data. Study background: The disease courses covered relapsing-remitting, secondary progressive and progressive-relapsing multiple sclerosis.

This clonotype was seen only a few times. No antigen is known for it. Germline is not matched at one junction end, which may reflect a read error. TCR beta cDNA libraries had unique molecular identifiers. Researchers reported a few hundred thousand cDNA molecules coming from about 1 to 10 million T cells. TCRdb re-called the PCR reads through MiXCR, storing one row per CDR3 protein. This table holds approximately 690,000 distinct CDR3 sequences, around 64% found once. In germline, CDR1 is SSHAT, CDR2 FNYEAQ (reference sequence). The CDR3 is made up of 16 amino acids. Study-wide points: People with multiple sclerosis had a significantly lower normalized Chao1 diversity than controls did. The F measure placed samples prepared in the same batch into strongly shared clusters. Four to six TRBV segments (TRBV5-6, TRBV5-1 and TRBV20-1 among them) occurred more frequently in patients than in controls.

Sequences were obtained from blood. The receptor's source is a girl aged 2-10 years with multiple sclerosis. The chain uses TRBV7-7 and TRBJ2-5; 9 bases fit TRBD2. DNA of the CDR3: TGTGCTAGCAGCTTAGGACTGCGGGAGGGCGAAGAGACCCAGTACTTC. It encodes CASSLGLREGEETQYF.